The rows below give T cell receptor beta chains drawn from one sample of a study of beta chain features in type 1 diabetes. Profiled with immunoSEQ multiplex PCR; TCRdb holds only in-frame clones, not every one. This table holds around 650,000 clones, around 12% found once. The sequencing sample was made of naive CD4+ T cells from blood. These receptors were obtained from a man aged 30 to 45 with type 1 diabetes. CDR3s include the opening cysteine and the closing phenylalanine or tryptophan. Fields, in order: J gene, V gene, clone size, CDR3 protein. The size entry is marked missing in some rows and otherwise reads once, few, many or a size class.

TRBJ2-3,TRBV7-2,few,CASSPRGGSADTQYF
TRBJ2-3,TRBV6-6,NA,CASSIGQGDTQYF
TRBJ2-1,TRBV19,few,CASSLPGLAGDDEQFF
TRBJ2-6,TRBV18,few,CASSPAGTGRAGANVLTF
TRBJ1-4,TRBV18,NA,CASSPDEKLFF
TRBJ2-3,TRBV6-5,NA,CASSLPHSIQDTQYF
TRBJ1-1,TRBV6-1,NA,CASSYPGTLVTEAFF
TRBJ2-5,TRBV13,few,CASSLGRPIGETQYF
TRBJ1-6,TRBV7-8,few,CASSLGQGGLNNSPLHF
TRBJ1-4,TRBV6-5,NA,CASSGQGRNEKLFF
TRBJ1-1,TRBV19,NA,CASSTAAGTLNTEAFF
TRBJ2-3,TRBV7-8,few,CASSLVPVSTDTQYF
TRBJ2-5,TRBV6-5,NA,CASSYSGTGDQETQYF
TRBJ2-1,TRBV5-1,many,CASSLVRGSTYNEQFF
TRBJ1-2,TRBV6-6,NA,CASRPGTGVYGYTF
TRBJ2-1,TRBV12-5,NA,CASGVTSSAHYNEQFF
TRBJ2-3,TRBV9,few,CASSVATRRGGTDTQYF
TRBJ1-2,TRBV5-1,few,CASSSYVSKDGYTF
TRBJ2-1,TRBV10-3,NA,CAINGQGGYNEQFF
TRBJ1-2,TRBV5-4,NA,CASSLEAGRTRVGNYGYTF
TRBJ2-6,TRBV25-1,NA,CASRPLDGANVLTF
TRBJ1-3,TRBV2,NA,CASSYLAGSLPGNTIYF
TRBJ1-1,TRBV29-1,NA,CSVEAGSANTEAFF
TRBJ2-1,TRBV28,NA,CASSSPREQFF